This T cell receptor beta chain was sequenced in a study of T cells in Graves' hyperthyroidism and ophthalmopathy (dated by TCRdb to about 2019). Regarding the complete study: Peripheral blood was collected at initial diagnosis, before any treatment. To identify TCR V-J signatures that set the groups apart, the researchers used a discovery cohort of 90 to 100 patients, made up of 43 with Graves' ophthalmopathy and around 58 with stable Graves' hyperthyroidism. Whether ophthalmopathy could be predicted prospectively was tested in an independent validation cohort made up of about 18 hyperthyroidism patients plus 17 patients who later progressed to ophthalmopathy. The 95 to 100 discovery patients were randomly divided into training and test sets at a 7:3 ratio. Thyroid tissue and blood T-cell repertoires from six or seven Graves' hyperthyroidism patients were also compared in the study. After blood sampling, hyperthyroidism patients were treated with methimazole at a starting dose of 30 mg daily, and ophthalmopathy patients were treated with high-dose intravenous methylprednisolone. According to the paper, TCR Vbeta CDR3 sequencing was carried out on 135 peripheral blood samples, which came from under 50 ophthalmopathy, roughly 75 hyperthyroidism and about 17 progressor patients.

V is cut by 3 bases and J by 0 bases, and the space between the germline ends is 6 bases. CDR3 length: 14 amino acids, cysteine to phenylalanine. This entry keeps only the CDR3 DNA: 42 bases, framed from base 1. Sequences SNHLY (CDR1) and FYNNEI (CDR2) are obtained from the germline V gene. Amplification of TCR beta CDR3 regions was carried out from RNA transcripts. For the first round of RT-PCR on the TCR CDR3, the HTBI primer set was used together with the Qiagen OneStep RT-PCR kit. Libraries were constructed in a second round of multiplex PCR, after which size selection and purification were performed. The libraries were sequenced on an Illumina HiSeq2000 using paired-end 100 bp reads. As for how the authors treated the data: SOAPnuke was used to process the raw data, with reads discarded if the reads contained adapters or uncalled bases, had a mean Phred below 15, or lacked an exact constant-primer or identifier match. COPE v1.2.5 was used to merge high-quality paired reads, and clonotypes were defined as unique nucleotide sequences. MiTCR v1.1 was used to align the clonotypes against IMGT TRBV, TRBD and TRBJ reference segments. Analysis was restricted to V-J combinations with a frequency above 0.0001, which covered roughly 99% of repertoires. A TCS score was defined as the ratio between F50 (clonal expansion) and ExV (chaos), using BLOSUM62-based TCRdist between CDR3 peptides within each V-J. Welch's t-statistics and random forest reduced just over 500 V-J features to about 13, which were used in a naive Bayes classifier (R e1071). The similarity between thyroid and blood repertoires was quantified using the Morisita-Horn index. The public reads were quality trimmed at Q25 with fastp and then assembled into clones with MiXCR by TCRdb, keeping productive beta chains. Records with the same CDR3 protein are collapsed into one entry carrying the most frequent genes and DNA. The V and J calls were determined by TCRdb, not by the authors. Across this sample there are roughly 840,000 distinct CDR3 sequences, with 35% to 45% seen only once. The ten largest clones represent roughly 8.3% of the sample.

This clonotype was picked up many times. Its cognate antigen has yet to be identified. No much larger clonotype is one base removed from it; base qualities were not supplied. A patient counted as having stable Graves' hyperthyroidism if no progression to ophthalmopathy occurred over 18 months of follow-up. The hyperthyroidism patients were between 18 and 65 years old and newly diagnosed, with a disease duration of less than 2 months. Any patient with an uncontrolled infection, another autoimmune disease, pregnancy or lactation was excluded. Diagnoses relied on clinical symptoms, serum thyroxine and TRAb, thyroid ultrasound and orbital computed tomography. PBMCs were isolated from 7.5 to 10 ml of fresh peripheral blood by Ficoll-Paque density gradient centrifugation. Trizol reagent was used to extract total RNA, and RNA quality was then checked on an Agilent 2100 Bioanalyzer. Findings and caveats that apply to the study as a whole: No statistical method was used to fix the sample size in advance, and group allocation was not hidden from the investigators. In cross-validation, a model built on a 13 V-J signature told ophthalmopathy apart from stable hyperthyroidism with 85% to 90% sensitivity and 81% to 82% specificity, and in testing the same model reached 80%/75%. In validation, the model predicted progression to ophthalmopathy a median of around 6.5 months before onset, with approximately 68% sensitivity and almost 75% specificity. Most expanded thyroid clonotypes (frequency above 0.001) were also found in blood, which suggests that blood repertoires may mirror thyroid immune responses.

The clonotype was recovered from a man aged 18 to 29 with Graves' hyperthyroidism. The material sequenced was blood. The rearrangement combines TRBV2 with TRBJ1-3, with the D segment identity uncertain. The CDR3 is CASSDRYSGNTIYF. In nucleotide form, the sequence is TGTGCCAGCAGTGACAGGTACTCTGGAAACACCATATATTTT.